The following is a T cell receptor beta chain sequence with its context. The data stem from a study of blood T cell repertoires in COVID-19. The CDR3 contains 17 residues. The junction had 2 bases not matched to a gene; V was cut back by 3 bases and J by 0 bases. Germline V gives CDR1 SGDLS, CDR2 YYNGEE. In the source study's methods: Estimates of nucleated cell counts were drawn from the amplification of reference gene primers. TCRdb's table, derived via immunoSEQ multiplex PCR, lists solely in-frame clones and lacks some. V, J and clone size were drawn from that table, and D and trimming were deduced from the DNA. The repertoire includes under 500,000 clones, roughly nine tenths of them detected once, and nearly 2% sits in the top ten.

The TCR was taken from a woman aged 18-30 years with acute COVID-19. The V and J genes are TRBV9 and TRBJ2-1; 14 bases fit TRBD2. Sequencing was done on a sample of PBMCs or T cells enriched from blood (not recorded which). This CDR3 is CASSETSGRASYNEQFF. The CDR3 bases are TGTGCCAGCAGCGAGACTAGCGGGAGGGCCTCCTACAATGAGCAGTTCTTC.